Listed below are T cell receptor beta chains from one sample, sequenced in a study of blood T cell repertoires in COVID-19. Some clones are missing from TCRdb's copy, which holds only in-frame ones; the method was immunoSEQ multiplex PCR. The sample carries 70,000 or so clones, roughly 90% recorded once. The source material was peripheral blood. The source is a human donor in a cohort sampled during active COVID-19. Each CDR3 is given with its conserved first and last residue. Fields, in order: D gene, V gene, clone size, J gene, CDR3 protein, CDR3 DNA. D genes are given only for firm matches. Some rows mark clone size as missing; the rest say once, few, many or name a class of expanded clone.

D gene: -; V gene: TRBV27; clone size: -; J gene: TRBJ2-6; CDR3 protein: CASHIREAGANVLTF; CDR3 DNA: TGTGCCAGCCATATCAGGGAAGCTGGGGCCAACGTCCTGACTTTC
D gene: TRBD2; V gene: TRBV27; clone size: -; J gene: TRBJ2-1; CDR3 protein: CASSIPSGSDEQFF; CDR3 DNA: TGTGCCAGCAGTATTCCTAGCGGGAGCGATGAGCAGTTCTTC
D gene: TRBD2; V gene: TRBV19; clone size: -; J gene: TRBJ2-1; CDR3 protein: CASSSPPGLAVNEQFF; CDR3 DNA: TGTGCCAGTAGTTCGCCCCCGGGACTAGCGGTCAATGAGCAGTTCTTC
D gene: TRBD2; V gene: TRBV9; clone size: -; J gene: TRBJ2-5; CDR3 protein: CASSPGLAGIQTQYF; CDR3 DNA: TGTGCCAGCAGCCCCGGACTAGCGGGTATTCAGACCCAGTACTTC
D gene: -; V gene: TRBV19; clone size: -; J gene: TRBJ1-2; CDR3 protein: CASIGAWGYGYTF; CDR3 DNA: TGTGCCAGTATTGGGGCCTGGGGATATGGCTACACCTTC
D gene: TRBD1; V gene: TRBV4-3; clone size: -; J gene: TRBJ2-6; CDR3 protein: CASSQDFETGAPQANVLTF; CDR3 DNA: TGCGCCAGCAGCCAAGATTTCGAGACAGGGGCTCCCCAGGCCAACGTCCTGACTTTC
D gene: TRBD1; V gene: TRBV28; clone size: -; J gene: TRBJ2-4; CDR3 protein: CASSPGQGAALAKNIQYF; CDR3 DNA: TGTGCCAGCAGTCCGGGACAGGGGGCGGCTTTAGCCAAAAACATTCAGTACTTC
D gene: -; V gene: TRBV19; clone size: -; J gene: TRBJ2-1; CDR3 protein: CASSIGADNEQFF; CDR3 DNA: TGTGCCAGTAGTATTGGGGCAGACAATGAGCAGTTCTTC
D gene: -; V gene: TRBV19; clone size: -; J gene: TRBJ2-7; CDR3 protein: CASSQPGQRDEQYF; CDR3 DNA: TGTGCCAGTAGTCAGCCGGGACAACGGGACGAGCAGTACTTC
D gene: -; V gene: TRBV6-2/TRBV6-3; clone size: -; J gene: TRBJ2-5; CDR3 protein: CASSLVQGETQYF; CDR3 DNA: TGTGCCAGCAGTTTGGTCCAGGGGGAGACCCAGTACTTC
D gene: -; V gene: TRBV5-1; clone size: -; J gene: TRBJ1-4; CDR3 protein: CASSPGQLNEKLFF; CDR3 DNA: TGCGCCAGCAGCCCCGGACAGCTTAATGAAAAACTGTTTTTT
D gene: TRBD1; V gene: TRBV10-3; clone size: -; J gene: TRBJ2-7; CDR3 protein: CAIRTTGVPYEQYF; CDR3 DNA: TGTGCCATCAGAACAACAGGGGTCCCCTACGAGCAGTACTTC
D gene: -; V gene: TRBV18; clone size: -; J gene: TRBJ1-2; CDR3 protein: CASSPEVANYGYTF; CDR3 DNA: TGTGCCAGCTCACCCGAGGTGGCTAACTATGGCTACACCTTC
D gene: -; V gene: TRBV7-9; clone size: -; J gene: TRBJ1-2; CDR3 protein: CASSLGGLGNYGYTF; CDR3 DNA: TGTGCCAGCAGCTTAGGAGGGTTGGGGAACTATGGCTACACCTTC
D gene: -; V gene: TRBV11-2; clone size: -; J gene: TRBJ1-2; CDR3 protein: CASSLGSSQSNYGYTF; CDR3 DNA: TGTGCCAGCAGCTTAGGGTCCAGTCAGTCTAACTATGGCTACACCTTC
D gene: TRBD1; V gene: TRBV19; clone size: -; J gene: TRBJ1-6; CDR3 protein: CASRRGTANSPLHF; CDR3 DNA: TGTGCCAGTAGAAGGGGGACAGCTAATTCACCCCTCCACTTT
D gene: -; V gene: TRBV6-5; clone size: -; J gene: TRBJ1-4; CDR3 protein: CASKKDSNNEKLFF; CDR3 DNA: TGTGCCAGCAAAAAGGACAGTAATAATGAAAAACTGTTTTTT
D gene: TRBD1; V gene: TRBV7-9; clone size: -; J gene: TRBJ1-2; CDR3 protein: CASSPRTGEDYGYTF; CDR3 DNA: TGTGCCAGCAGCCCCCGGACAGGGGAGGACTATGGCTACACCTTC
D gene: TRBD1; V gene: TRBV24-1; clone size: -; J gene: TRBJ2-3; CDR3 protein: CATSERQGVRTDTQYF; CDR3 DNA: TGTGCCACCAGTGAGCGACAGGGTGTACGCACAGATACGCAGTATTTT
D gene: TRBD2; V gene: TRBV13; clone size: once; J gene: TRBJ2-7; CDR3 protein: CASSLGLAASYEQYF; CDR3 DNA: TGTGCCAGCAGCTTAGGACTAGCGGCCTCCTACGAGCAGTACTTC
D gene: -; V gene: TRBV7-9; clone size: -; J gene: TRBJ2-7; CDR3 protein: CASSSDRSLEQYF; CDR3 DNA: TGTGCCAGCAGCTCTGACAGGTCTTTGGAGCAGTACTTC
D gene: -; V gene: TRBV7-3; clone size: few; J gene: TRBJ2-2; CDR3 protein: CASSLRANTGELFF; CDR3 DNA: TGTGCCAGCAGCTTACGAGCGAACACCGGGGAGCTGTTTTTT
D gene: TRBD1; V gene: TRBV19; clone size: -; J gene: TRBJ2-4; CDR3 protein: CASSTGQGGNIQYF; CDR3 DNA: TGTGCCAGTAGTACCGGACAGGGAGGAAACATTCAGTACTTC
D gene: -; V gene: TRBV2; clone size: once; J gene: TRBJ2-3; CDR3 protein: CASSEEWVKGPDTQYF; CDR3 DNA: TGTGCCAGCAGCGAAGAGTGGGTGAAGGGGCCAGATACGCAGTATTTT
D gene: -; V gene: TRBV7-2; clone size: -; J gene: TRBJ1-5; CDR3 protein: CASSLGTLNQPQHF; CDR3 DNA: TGTGCCAGCAGCTTAGGGACTCTCAATCAGCCCCAGCATTTT
D gene: -; V gene: TRBV19; clone size: -; J gene: TRBJ2-5; CDR3 protein: CASSTTAGETQYF; CDR3 DNA: TGTGCCAGTAGTACCACAGCGGGCGAGACCCAGTACTTC
D gene: -; V gene: TRBV28; clone size: -; J gene: TRBJ1-2; CDR3 protein: CASSTRTSSYGYTF; CDR3 DNA: TGTGCCAGCAGTACCAGAACCTCAAGCTATGGCTACACCTTC
D gene: TRBD2; V gene: TRBV19; clone size: -; J gene: TRBJ2-1; CDR3 protein: CASTPGGAPEQFF; CDR3 DNA: TGTGCCAGTACCCCGGGAGGCGCACCGGAGCAGTTCTTC
D gene: TRBD1; V gene: TRBV27; clone size: -; J gene: TRBJ2-7; CDR3 protein: CASSLKGTGVYEQYF; CDR3 DNA: TGTGCCAGCAGTTTAAAAGGGACAGGGGTCTACGAGCAGTACTTC
D gene: TRBD1; V gene: TRBV27; clone size: -; J gene: TRBJ1-4; CDR3 protein: CASSNHGQAATNEKLFF; CDR3 DNA: TGTGCCAGCAGTAACCACGGACAGGCGGCAACTAATGAAAAACTGTTTTTT
D gene: TRBD1; V gene: TRBV6-6; clone size: -; J gene: TRBJ1-5; CDR3 protein: CASRTGTGNQPQHF; CDR3 DNA: TGTGCCAGCAGAACCGGGACAGGGAATCAGCCCCAGCATTTT
D gene: -; V gene: TRBV6-2/TRBV6-3; clone size: once; J gene: TRBJ1-5; CDR3 protein: CASSYSIGVGQPQHF; CDR3 DNA: TGTGCCAGCAGTTACTCGATCGGGGTTGGGCAGCCCCAGCATTTT
D gene: TRBD2; V gene: TRBV7-9; clone size: -; J gene: TRBJ2-5; CDR3 protein: CASSTTGTSGRIPQYF; CDR3 DNA: TGTGCCAGCAGCACCACCGGGACTAGCGGGAGGATACCCCAGTACTTC
D gene: -; V gene: TRBV21-1; clone size: -; J gene: TRBJ1-5; CDR3 protein: CASSLGQPGENQPQHF; CDR3 DNA: TGTGCCAGCAGCCTTGGACAGCCAGGGGAAAATCAGCCCCAGCATTTT
D gene: -; V gene: TRBV21-1; clone size: -; J gene: TRBJ2-6; CDR3 protein: CASSKRGVNSGRTSGANVLTF; CDR3 DNA: TGTGCCAGCAGCAAAAGAGGGGTTAATAGCGGGAGAACGTCTGGGGCCAACGTCCTGACTTTC
D gene: -; V gene: TRBV6-5; clone size: -; J gene: TRBJ2-3; CDR3 protein: CASSQPRGTQYF; CDR3 DNA: TGTGCCAGCAGCCAACCCCGGGGAACGCAGTATTTT
D gene: -; V gene: TRBV4-2; clone size: few; J gene: TRBJ1-2; CDR3 protein: CASSQDRRSENYGYTF; CDR3 DNA: TGTGCCAGCAGCCAAGATAGGAGATCAGAAAACTATGGCTACACCTTC
D gene: TRBD1; V gene: TRBV7-2; clone size: -; J gene: TRBJ2-1; CDR3 protein: CASSYRGHEQFF; CDR3 DNA: TGTGCCAGCAGCTACAGGGGGCATGAGCAGTTCTTC
D gene: TRBD1; V gene: TRBV18; clone size: -; J gene: TRBJ2-5; CDR3 protein: CASSPNPAGQGWGETQYF; CDR3 DNA: TGTGCCAGCTCACCCAACCCAGCGGGACAGGGTTGGGGAGAGACCCAGTACTTC
D gene: TRBD1; V gene: TRBV18; clone size: -; J gene: TRBJ1-5; CDR3 protein: CASSQGVSNQPQHF; CDR3 DNA: TGTGCCAGCTCCCAGGGGGTGAGCAATCAGCCCCAGCATTTT
D gene: TRBD2; V gene: TRBV7-2; clone size: -; J gene: TRBJ2-5; CDR3 protein: CASSSQASGLGETQYF; CDR3 DNA: TGTGCCAGCAGCTCCCAAGCTAGCGGGTTAGGTGAGACCCAGTACTTC
D gene: -; V gene: TRBV4-3; clone size: -; J gene: TRBJ1-6; CDR3 protein: CASSRNQGFTSYNSPLHF; CDR3 DNA: TGCGCCAGCAGCCGAAATCAGGGGTTCACCTCCTATAATTCACCCCTCCACTTT
D gene: -; V gene: TRBV6-6; clone size: -; J gene: TRBJ1-2; CDR3 protein: CASSYPRVDGYTF; CDR3 DNA: TGTGCCAGCAGTTACCCGCGGGTGGATGGCTACACCTTC
D gene: TRBD1; V gene: TRBV9; clone size: -; J gene: TRBJ1-6; CDR3 protein: CASSVDQGASSPLHF; CDR3 DNA: TGTGCCAGCAGCGTAGATCAGGGGGCGAGTTCACCCCTCCACTTT
D gene: -; V gene: TRBV6-2/TRBV6-3; clone size: -; J gene: TRBJ2-7; CDR3 protein: CASSYGETYEQYF; CDR3 DNA: TGTGCCAGCAGTTACGGAGAAACCTACGAGCAGTACTTC
D gene: TRBD2; V gene: TRBV29-1; clone size: -; J gene: TRBJ2-3; CDR3 protein: CSVRLAGTTDTQYF; CDR3 DNA: TGCAGCGTTCGGCTAGCGGGAACCACAGATACGCAGTATTTT
D gene: -; V gene: TRBV13; clone size: -; J gene: TRBJ1-1; CDR3 protein: CASSLRDTRNTEAFF; CDR3 DNA: TGTGCCAGCAGCTTGAGGGACACCCGGAACACTGAAGCTTTCTTT
D gene: -; V gene: TRBV7-3; clone size: -; J gene: TRBJ2-1; CDR3 protein: CASSLEGRGLDEQFF; CDR3 DNA: TGTGCCAGCAGCTTAGAGGGCCGGGGATTAGATGAGCAGTTCTTC
D gene: -; V gene: TRBV15; clone size: -; J gene: TRBJ1-2; CDR3 protein: CATSRDRDYGYTF; CDR3 DNA: TGTGCCACCAGCAGAGACAGGGACTATGGCTACACCTTC
D gene: -; V gene: TRBV27; clone size: -; J gene: TRBJ1-5; CDR3 protein: CASSFTGSGNQPQHF; CDR3 DNA: TGTGCCAGCAGTTTCACAGGGTCAGGCAATCAGCCCCAGCATTTT
D gene: -; V gene: TRBV29-1; clone size: -; J gene: TRBJ1-3; CDR3 protein: CSVQGPSGNTIYF; CDR3 DNA: TGCAGCGTACAGGGCCCCTCTGGAAACACCATATATTTT
D gene: TRBD2; V gene: TRBV18; clone size: once; J gene: TRBJ2-7; CDR3 protein: CASSPRTSGRAVEQYF; CDR3 DNA: TGTGCCAGCTCACCCCGGACTAGCGGGAGGGCCGTCGAGCAGTACTTC
D gene: -; V gene: TRBV18; clone size: -; J gene: TRBJ2-7; CDR3 protein: CASSADRYEQYF; CDR3 DNA: TGTGCCAGCTCAGCCGACAGGTACGAGCAGTACTTC
D gene: -; V gene: TRBV4-3; clone size: -; J gene: TRBJ1-3; CDR3 protein: CASSQARGSSGNTIYF; CDR3 DNA: TGCGCCAGCAGCCAAGCGCGCGGGAGCTCTGGAAACACCATATATTTT
D gene: -; V gene: TRBV10-2; clone size: once; J gene: TRBJ2-2; CDR3 protein: CASRSAEYINTGELFF; CDR3 DNA: TGCGCCAGCAGGTCAGCGGAATATATAAACACCGGGGAGCTGTTTTTT
D gene: -; V gene: TRBV7-2; clone size: -; J gene: TRBJ2-7; CDR3 protein: CASSFPGHILEQYF; CDR3 DNA: TGTGCCAGCAGCTTTCCGGGACACATTTTAGAGCAGTACTTC
D gene: TRBD1; V gene: TRBV28; clone size: once; J gene: TRBJ2-7; CDR3 protein: CASSSGGRFHEQYF; CDR3 DNA: TGTGCCAGCAGCTCAGGGGGTAGGTTCCACGAGCAGTACTTC
D gene: TRBD2; V gene: TRBV6-5; clone size: -; J gene: TRBJ2-7; CDR3 protein: CASSSPGGGRDFEQYF; CDR3 DNA: TGTGCCAGCAGTTCCCCCGGGGGCGGGAGGGACTTCGAGCAGTACTTC
D gene: TRBD1; V gene: TRBV7-2; clone size: -; J gene: TRBJ2-5; CDR3 protein: CASSPQGRWEETQYF; CDR3 DNA: TGTGCCAGCAGCCCACAGGGGCGGTGGGAAGAGACCCAGTACTTC